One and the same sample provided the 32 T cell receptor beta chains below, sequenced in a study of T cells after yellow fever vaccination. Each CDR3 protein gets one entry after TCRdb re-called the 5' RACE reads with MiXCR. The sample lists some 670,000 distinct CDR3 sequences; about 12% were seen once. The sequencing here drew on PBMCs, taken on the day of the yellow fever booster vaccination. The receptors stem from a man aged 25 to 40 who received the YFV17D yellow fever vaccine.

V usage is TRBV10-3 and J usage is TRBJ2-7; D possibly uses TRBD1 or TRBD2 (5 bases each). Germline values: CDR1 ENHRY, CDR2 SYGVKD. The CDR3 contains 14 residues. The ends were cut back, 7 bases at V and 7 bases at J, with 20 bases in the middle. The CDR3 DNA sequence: TGTGCCATCATCTCGGACACGGGGTCGGGAGAGCAGTACTTC. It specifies CAIISDTGSGEQYF.

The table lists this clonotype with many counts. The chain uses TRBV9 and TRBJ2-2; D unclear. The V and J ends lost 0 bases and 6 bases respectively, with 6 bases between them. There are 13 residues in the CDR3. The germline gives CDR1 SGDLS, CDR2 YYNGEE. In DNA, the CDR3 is TGTGCCAGCAGCGTAGAAAGCGCCGGGGAGCTGTTTTTT. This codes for CASSVESAGELFF.

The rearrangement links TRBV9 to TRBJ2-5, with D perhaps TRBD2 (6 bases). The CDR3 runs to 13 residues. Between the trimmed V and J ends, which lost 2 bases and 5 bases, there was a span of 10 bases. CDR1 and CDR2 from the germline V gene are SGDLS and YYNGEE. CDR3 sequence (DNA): TGTGCCAGCAGCGTCAGCGGGTTTGAGACCCAGTACTTC. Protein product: CASSVSGFETQYF.

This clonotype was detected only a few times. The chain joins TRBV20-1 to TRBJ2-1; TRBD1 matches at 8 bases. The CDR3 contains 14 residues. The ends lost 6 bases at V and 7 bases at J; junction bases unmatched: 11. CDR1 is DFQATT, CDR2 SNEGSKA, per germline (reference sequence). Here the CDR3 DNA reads TGCAGTGCCCTCGACCCGAGACAGGGGAATGAGCAGTTCTTC. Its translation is CSALDPRQGNEQFF.

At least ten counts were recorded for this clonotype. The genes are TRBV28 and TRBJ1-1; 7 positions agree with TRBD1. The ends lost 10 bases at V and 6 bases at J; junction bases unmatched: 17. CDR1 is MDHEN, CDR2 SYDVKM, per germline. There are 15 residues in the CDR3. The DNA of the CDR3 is TGTGCCACCCTAGCACAGGGGTCCCTGGGCCCTGAAGCTTTCTTT. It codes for CATLAQGSLGPEAFF.

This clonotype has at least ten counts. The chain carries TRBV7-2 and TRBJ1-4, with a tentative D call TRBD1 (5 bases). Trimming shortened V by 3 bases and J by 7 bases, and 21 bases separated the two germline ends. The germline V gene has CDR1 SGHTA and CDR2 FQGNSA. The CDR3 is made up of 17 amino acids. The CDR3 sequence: CASSFAWPGPRGEKLFF. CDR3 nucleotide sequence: TGTGCCAGCAGCTTCGCGTGGCCAGGGCCACGAGGTGAAAAACTGTTTTTT.

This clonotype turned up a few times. Written as DNA, the CDR3 is TGTGCCAGCAGCAAACCCCCTAGCACAGATACGCAGTATTTT. It specifies CASSKPPSTDTQYF. The J gene is TRBJ2-3, the V gene TRBV12-3 or TRBV12-4; D ambiguous. The V end was cut by 6 bases, the J end by 0 bases, with 10 bases between. The CDR3 is 14 amino acids.

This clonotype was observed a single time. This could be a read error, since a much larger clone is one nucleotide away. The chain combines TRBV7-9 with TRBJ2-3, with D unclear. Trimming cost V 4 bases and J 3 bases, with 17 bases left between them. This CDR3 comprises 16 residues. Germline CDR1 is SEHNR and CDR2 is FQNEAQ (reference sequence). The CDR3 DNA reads TGTGCCAGCAGCTCCTCTTCCCGGCACCCAACAGATACGCAGTATTTT. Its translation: CASSSSSRHPTDTQYF.

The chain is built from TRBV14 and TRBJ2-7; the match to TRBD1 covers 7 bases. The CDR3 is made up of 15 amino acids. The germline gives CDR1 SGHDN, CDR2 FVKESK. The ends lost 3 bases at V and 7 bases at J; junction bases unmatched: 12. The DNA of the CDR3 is TGTGCCAGCAGCCAGGGAGTCTTCAGGGGGTTTGAGCAGTACTTC. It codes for CASSQGVFRGFEQYF.

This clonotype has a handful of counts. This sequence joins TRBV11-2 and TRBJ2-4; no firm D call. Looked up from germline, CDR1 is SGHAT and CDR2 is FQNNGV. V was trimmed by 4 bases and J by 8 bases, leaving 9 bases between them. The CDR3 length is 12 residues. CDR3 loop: CASSWGEDIQYF. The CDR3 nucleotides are TGTGCCAGCAGCTGGGGTGAGGACATTCAGTACTTC.

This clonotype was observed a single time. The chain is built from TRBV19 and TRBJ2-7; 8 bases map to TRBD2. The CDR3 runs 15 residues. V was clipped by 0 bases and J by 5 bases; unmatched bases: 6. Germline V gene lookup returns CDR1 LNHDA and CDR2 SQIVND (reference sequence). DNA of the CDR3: TGTGCCAGTAGTATAGATCCCAGCGGGAGAAACGAGCAGTACTTC. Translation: CASSIDPSGRNEQYF.

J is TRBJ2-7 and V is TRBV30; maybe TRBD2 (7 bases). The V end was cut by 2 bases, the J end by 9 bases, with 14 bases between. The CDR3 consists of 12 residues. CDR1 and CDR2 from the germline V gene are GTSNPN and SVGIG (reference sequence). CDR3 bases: TGTGCCTGGAGTCCCCGGAGGGGGGGGCAGTACTTC. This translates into CAWSPRRGGQYF. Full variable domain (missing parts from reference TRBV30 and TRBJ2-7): SQTIHQWPATLVQPVGSPLSLECTVEGTSNPNLYWYRQAAGRGLQLLFYSVGIGQISSEVPQNLSASRPQDRQFILSSKKLLLSDSGFYLCAWSPRRGGQYFGPGTRLTVT.

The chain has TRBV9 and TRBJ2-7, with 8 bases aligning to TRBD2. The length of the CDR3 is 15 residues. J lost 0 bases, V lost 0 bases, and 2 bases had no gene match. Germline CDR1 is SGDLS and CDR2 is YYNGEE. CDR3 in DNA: TGTGCCAGCAGCGTAGCGGGGACTAGCTCCTACGAGCAGTACTTC. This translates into CASSVAGTSSYEQYF.

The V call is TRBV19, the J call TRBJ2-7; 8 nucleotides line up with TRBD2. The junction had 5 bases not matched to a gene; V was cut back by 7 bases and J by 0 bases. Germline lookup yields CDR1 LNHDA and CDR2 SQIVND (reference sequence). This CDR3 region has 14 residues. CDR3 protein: CASTAGGSSYEQYF. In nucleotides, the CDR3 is TGTGCCAGTACCGCGGGAGGAAGCTCCTACGAGCAGTACTTC. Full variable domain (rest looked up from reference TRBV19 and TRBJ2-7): DGGITQSPKYLFRKEGQNVTLSCEQNLNHDAMYWYRQDPGQGLRLIYYSQIVNDFQKGDIAEGYSVSREKKESFPLTVTSAQKNPTAFYLCASTAGGSSYEQYFGPGTRLTVT.

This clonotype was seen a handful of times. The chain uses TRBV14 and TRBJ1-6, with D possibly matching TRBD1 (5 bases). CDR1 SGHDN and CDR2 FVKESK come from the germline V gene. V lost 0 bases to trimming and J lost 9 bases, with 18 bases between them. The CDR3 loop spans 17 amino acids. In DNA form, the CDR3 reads TGTGCCAGCAGCCAAGATCAAAGGGCAGCGGGGGGTTCACCCCTCCACTTT. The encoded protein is CASSQDQRAAGGSPLHF.

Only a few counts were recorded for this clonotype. The CDR3, as DNA: TGTGCCAGCGGCACGGGTCGGACTAACTATGGCTACACCTTC. The encoded protein is CASGTGRTNYGYTF. The genes are TRBV7-9 and TRBJ1-2; no firm D call. Trimming removed 8 bases at V and 0 bases at J, with 13 bases between. Germline lookup yields CDR1 SEHNR and CDR2 FQNEAQ (reference sequence). The CDR3 runs 14 residues.

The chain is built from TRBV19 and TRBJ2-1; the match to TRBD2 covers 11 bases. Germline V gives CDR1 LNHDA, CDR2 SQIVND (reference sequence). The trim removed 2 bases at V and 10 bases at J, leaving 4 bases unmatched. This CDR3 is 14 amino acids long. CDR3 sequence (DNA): TGTGCCAGTAGTATAACTAGCGGGAGCGGCGAGCAGTTCTTC. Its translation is CASSITSGSGEQFF. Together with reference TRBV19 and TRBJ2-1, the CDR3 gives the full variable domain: DGGITQSPKYLFRKEGQNVTLSCEQNLNHDAMYWYRQDPGQGLRLIYYSQIVNDFQKGDIAEGYSVSREKKESFPLTVTSAQKNPTAFYLCASSITSGSGEQFFGPGTRLTVL.

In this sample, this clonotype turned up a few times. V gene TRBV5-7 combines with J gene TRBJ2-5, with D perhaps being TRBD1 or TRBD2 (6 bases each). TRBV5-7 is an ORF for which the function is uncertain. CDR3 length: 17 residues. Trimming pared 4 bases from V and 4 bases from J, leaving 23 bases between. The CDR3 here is CASSLSFPGDFGETQYF. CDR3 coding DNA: TGTGCCAGCAGCCTAAGCTTCCCAGGGGACTTCGGAGAGACCCAGTACTTC.

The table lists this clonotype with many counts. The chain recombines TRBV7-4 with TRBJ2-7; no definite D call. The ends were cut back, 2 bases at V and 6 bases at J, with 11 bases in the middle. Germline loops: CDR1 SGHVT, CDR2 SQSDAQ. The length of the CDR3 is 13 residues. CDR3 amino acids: CASSLILVCEQYF. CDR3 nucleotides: TGTGCCAGCAGCTTAATCCTAGTCTGCGAGCAGTACTTC.

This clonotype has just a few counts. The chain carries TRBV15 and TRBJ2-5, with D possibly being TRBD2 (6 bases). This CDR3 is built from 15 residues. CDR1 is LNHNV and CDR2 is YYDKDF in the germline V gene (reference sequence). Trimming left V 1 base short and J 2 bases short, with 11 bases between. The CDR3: CATSRVDSGQETQYF. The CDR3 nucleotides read TGTGCCACCAGCAGAGTTGATAGCGGACAAGAGACCCAGTACTTC.

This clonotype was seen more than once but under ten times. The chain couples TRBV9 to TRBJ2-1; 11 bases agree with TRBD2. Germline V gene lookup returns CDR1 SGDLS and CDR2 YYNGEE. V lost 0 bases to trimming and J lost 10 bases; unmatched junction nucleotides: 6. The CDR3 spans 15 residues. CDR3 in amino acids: CASSVGTSGSREQFF. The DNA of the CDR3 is TGTGCCAGCAGCGTAGGAACTAGCGGGAGTCGCGAGCAGTTCTTC.

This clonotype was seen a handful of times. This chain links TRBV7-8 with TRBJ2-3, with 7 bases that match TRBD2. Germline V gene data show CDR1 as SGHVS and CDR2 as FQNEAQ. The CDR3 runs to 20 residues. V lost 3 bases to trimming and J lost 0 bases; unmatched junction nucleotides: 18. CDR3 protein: CASSFTPRSTLRESTDTQYF. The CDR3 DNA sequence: TGTGCCAGCAGCTTTACTCCTCGCTCCACCCTGCGGGAGAGCACAGATACGCAGTATTTT. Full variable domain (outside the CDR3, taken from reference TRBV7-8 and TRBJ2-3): GAGVSQSPRYKVAKRGQDVALRCDPISGHVSLFWYQQALGQGPEFLTYFQNEAQLDKSGLPSDRFFAERPEGSVSTLKIQRTQQEDSAVYLCASSFTPRSTLRESTDTQYFGPGTRLTVL.

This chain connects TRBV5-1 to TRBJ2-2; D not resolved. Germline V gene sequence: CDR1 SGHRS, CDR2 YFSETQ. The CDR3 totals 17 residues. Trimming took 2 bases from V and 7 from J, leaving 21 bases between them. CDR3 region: CASSLGFPELNDGELFF. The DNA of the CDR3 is TGCGCCAGCAGCTTAGGGTTCCCTGAGTTGAATGACGGGGAGCTGTTTTTT.

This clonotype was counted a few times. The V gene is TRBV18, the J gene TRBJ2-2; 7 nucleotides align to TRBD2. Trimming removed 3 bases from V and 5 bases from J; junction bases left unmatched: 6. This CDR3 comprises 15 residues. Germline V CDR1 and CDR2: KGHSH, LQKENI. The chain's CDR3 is CASSPSSGETGELFF. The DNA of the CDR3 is TGTGCCAGCTCACCCTCTAGCGGAGAGACCGGGGAGCTGTTTTTT.

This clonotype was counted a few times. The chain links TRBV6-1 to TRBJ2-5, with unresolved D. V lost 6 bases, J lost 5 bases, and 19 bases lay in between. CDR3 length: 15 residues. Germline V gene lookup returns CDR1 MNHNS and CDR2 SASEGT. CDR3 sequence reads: CASSSTAQNWETQYF. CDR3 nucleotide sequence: TGTGCCAGCAGCTCGACGGCCCAGAATTGGGAGACCCAGTACTTC.

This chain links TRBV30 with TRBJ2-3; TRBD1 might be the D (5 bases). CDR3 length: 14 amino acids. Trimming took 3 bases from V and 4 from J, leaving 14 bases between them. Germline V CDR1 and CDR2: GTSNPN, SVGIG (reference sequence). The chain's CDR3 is CAWSFRGWSDTQYF. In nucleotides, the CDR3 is TGTGCCTGGAGCTTTAGGGGCTGGTCAGATACGCAGTATTTT.

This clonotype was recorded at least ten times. The CDR3 coding sequence is TGTGCCAGCAGCAATTCGTCCGGGGGGACTACAAATTCCAGAGCCTACAATGAGCAGTTCTTC. Translation gives CASSNSSGGTTNSRAYNEQFF. J is TRBJ2-1 and V is TRBV21-1; the D call of TRBD2 is as the table states it, not checked on the DNA. TRBV21-1 is annotated as a pseudogene. The CDR3 is 21 amino acids.

The CDR3 DNA is TGTGCCAGCAACAACTGGGGACAGTCAACTAATGAAAAACTGTTTTTT. Its protein is CASNNWGQSTNEKLFF. The chain combines TRBV7-9 with TRBJ1-4; 7 bases are a match to TRBD1. The CDR3 length is 16 residues. Germline V CDR1 and CDR2: SEHNR, FQNEAQ (reference sequence). With 7 bases clipped from V and 0 bases from J, the junction kept 8 bases outside the gene matches.

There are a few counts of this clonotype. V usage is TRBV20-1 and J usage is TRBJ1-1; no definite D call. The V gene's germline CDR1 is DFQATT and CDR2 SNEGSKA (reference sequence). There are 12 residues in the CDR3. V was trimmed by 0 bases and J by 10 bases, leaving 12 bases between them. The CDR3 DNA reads TGCAGTGCTAGAGATGGTGAGCGGGTAGCTTTCTTT. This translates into CSARDGERVAFF.

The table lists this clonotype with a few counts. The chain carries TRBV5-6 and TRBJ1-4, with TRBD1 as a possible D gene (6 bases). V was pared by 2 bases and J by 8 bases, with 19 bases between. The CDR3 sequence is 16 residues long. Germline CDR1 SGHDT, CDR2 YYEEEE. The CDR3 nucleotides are TGTGCCAGCAGCTTCGGCCTAGGAGGGGGTGACGAAAAACTGTTTTTT. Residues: CASSFGLGGGDEKLFF.

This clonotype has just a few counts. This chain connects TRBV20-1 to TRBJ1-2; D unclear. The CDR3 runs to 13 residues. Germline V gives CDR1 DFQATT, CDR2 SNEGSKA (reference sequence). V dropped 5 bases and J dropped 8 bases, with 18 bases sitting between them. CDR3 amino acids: CSAGSLRSAGYTF. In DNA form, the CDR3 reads TGCAGTGCTGGGTCCCTCAGAAGTGCCGGCTACACCTTC.

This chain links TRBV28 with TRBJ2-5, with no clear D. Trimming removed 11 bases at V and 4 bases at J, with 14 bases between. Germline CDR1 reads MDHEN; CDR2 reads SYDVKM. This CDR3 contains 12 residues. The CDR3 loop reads CAGVLVVETQYF. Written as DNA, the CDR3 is TGTGCCGGGGTATTGGTAGTAGAGACCCAGTACTTC.